This T cell receptor beta chain was identified during a study of T-cell reconstitution after alpha-beta-depleted transplantation in children. This clonotype was seen only a few times. CDR1 SGHDN and CDR2 FVKESK come from the germline V gene. The CDR3 contains 14 residues. J was trimmed by 3 bases and V by 4 bases; bases with no gene match: 5. Preparation of the TCRbeta library used unique molecular identifiers. TCRdb called the PCR reads again in MiXCR, with one record for every CDR3 protein. The table lists around 110,000 distinct CDR3 sequences, around a tenth of them singletons. The chain recombines TRBV14 with TRBJ2-7, with 8 bases that match TRBD1. The source was PBMCs, collected before TCRalphabeta/CD19-depleted stem cell transplant. This sequence was found in a boy aged 2-15 years with acute lymphoblastic leukemia, due to receive a stem cell transplant. The CDR3 region is CASSPGQGIYEQYF. Written as DNA, the CDR3 is TGTGCCAGCAGCCCCGGACAGGGAATCTACGAGCAGTACTTC.